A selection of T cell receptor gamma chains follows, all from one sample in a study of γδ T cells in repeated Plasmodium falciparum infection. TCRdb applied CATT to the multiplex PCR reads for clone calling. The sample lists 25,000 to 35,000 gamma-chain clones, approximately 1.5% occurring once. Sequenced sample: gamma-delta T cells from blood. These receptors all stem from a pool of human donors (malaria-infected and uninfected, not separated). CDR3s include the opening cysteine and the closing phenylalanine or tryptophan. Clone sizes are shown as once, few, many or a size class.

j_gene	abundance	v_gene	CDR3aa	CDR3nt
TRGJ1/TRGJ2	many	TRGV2	CATWDGFLYKKLF	TGTGCCACCTGGGACGGGTTCTTATATAAGAAACTCTTT
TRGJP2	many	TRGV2	CATWDAGAGSDWIKTF	TGTGCCACCTGGGACGCAGGGGCGGGTAGTGATTGGATCAAGACGTTT
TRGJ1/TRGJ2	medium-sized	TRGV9	CALWEGPTYYKKLF	TGTGCCTTGTGGGAGGGACCTACTTATTATAAGAAACTCTTT
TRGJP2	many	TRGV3	CATWDAHSSDWIKTF	TGTGCCACCTGGGACGCTCATAGTAGTGATTGGATCAAGACGTTT
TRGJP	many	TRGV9	CALWEVLEELGKKIKVF	TGTGCCTTGTGGGAGGTCTTGGAGGAGTTGGGCAAAAAAATCAAGGTATTT
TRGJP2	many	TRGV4	CATWDGLLGSDWIKTF	TGTGCCACCTGGGATGGGCTCCTAGGTAGTGATTGGATCAAGACGTTT
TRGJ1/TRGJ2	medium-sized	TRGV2	CATWDGPKLQYKKLF	TGTGCCACCTGGGACGGGCCGAAGCTACAATATAAGAAACTCTTT
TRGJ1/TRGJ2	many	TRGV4	CATWDGGVYYKKLF	TGTGCCACCTGGGATGGGGGAGTTTATTATAAGAAACTCTTT
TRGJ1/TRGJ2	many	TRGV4	CATWDGPKKLF	TGTGCCACCTGGGATGGCCCTAAGAAACTCTTT
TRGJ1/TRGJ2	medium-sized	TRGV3	CATWDRRYKKLF	TGTGCCACCTGGGACAGGCGATATAAGAAACTCTTT
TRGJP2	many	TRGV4	CATWVPSASDWIKTF	TGTGCCACCTGGGTACCCTCCGCCAGTGATTGGATCAAGACGTTT
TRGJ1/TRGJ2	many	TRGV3	CATWDRPLKPWGIVRHKKLF	TGTGCCACCTGGGACAGGCCATTAAAACCATGGGGGATAGTTCGCCATAAGAAACTCTTT
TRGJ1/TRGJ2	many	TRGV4	CATWDSNYYKKLF	TGTGCCACCTGGGATTCGAATTATTATAAGAAACTCTTT
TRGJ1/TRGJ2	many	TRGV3	CATWDHYYKKLF	TGTGCCACCTGGGACCATTATTATAAGAAACTCTTT
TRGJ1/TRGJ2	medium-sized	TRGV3	CATWRGYYKKLF	TGTGCCACCTGGAGGGGATATTATAAGAAACTCTTT
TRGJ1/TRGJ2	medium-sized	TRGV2	CATWDGLVDYKKLF	TGTGCCACCTGGGACGGGCTCGTCGATTATAAGAAACTCTTT
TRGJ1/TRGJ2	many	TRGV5	CATWDRPRKLF	TGTGCCACCTGGGACAGGCCCCGGAAACTCTTT
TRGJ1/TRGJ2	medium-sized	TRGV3	CATWDRIHKKLF	TGTGCCACCTGGGACCGTATACATAAGAAACTCTTT
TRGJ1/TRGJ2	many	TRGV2	CATWDGLDYYKKLF	TGTGCCACCTGGGACGGCCTCGATTATTATAAGAAACTCTTT
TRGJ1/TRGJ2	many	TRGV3	CATWDRGHYKKLF	TGTGCCACCTGGGACCGGGGGCATTATAAGAAACTCTTT
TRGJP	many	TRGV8	CATWASSQLGKKIKVF	TGTGCCACCTGGGCCAGCAGTCAGTTGGGCAAAAAAATCAAGGTATTT
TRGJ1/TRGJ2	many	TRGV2	CATWDGLPYYKKLF	TGTGCCACCTGGGACGGGCTCCCTTATTATAAGAAACTCTTT
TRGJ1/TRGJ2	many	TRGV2	CATWDWYYKKLF	TGTGCCACCTGGGACTGGTATTATAAGAAACTCTTT
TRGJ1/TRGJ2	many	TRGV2	CATWDDGNYYKKLF	TGTGCCACCTGGGACGACGGGAATTATTATAAGAAACTCTTT
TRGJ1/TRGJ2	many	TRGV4	CATWDGVYKKLF	TGTGCCACCTGGGATGGGGTTTATAAGAAACTCTTT
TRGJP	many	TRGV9	CALWEDGLGKKIKVF	TGTGCCTTGTGGGAGGACGGTTTGGGCAAAAAAATCAAGGTATTT
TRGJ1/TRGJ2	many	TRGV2	CATWDGPYYYKKLF	TGTGCCACCTGGGACGGGCCTTATTATTATAAGAAACTCTTT
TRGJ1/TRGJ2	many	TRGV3	CATWDRGGKLF	TGTGCCACCTGGGACCGGGGGGGGAAACTCTTT
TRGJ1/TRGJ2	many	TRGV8	CATWGRRIGKKLF	TGTGCCACCTGGGGCCGACGAATTGGGAAGAAACTCTTT
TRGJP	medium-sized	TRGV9	CALWEVIRAEGLGKKIKVF	TGTGCCTTGTGGGAGGTGATAAGAGCCGAAGGGTTGGGCAAAAAAATCAAGGTATTT
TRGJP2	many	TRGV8	CATWALGDWIKTF	TGTGCCACCTGGGCCCTTGGTGATTGGATCAAGACGTTT
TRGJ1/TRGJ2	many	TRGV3	CATWYLNYYKKLF	TGTGCCACCTGGTATCTGAATTATTATAAGAAACTCTTT
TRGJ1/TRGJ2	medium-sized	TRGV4	CATWDGNYKKLF	TGTGCCACCTGGGATGGGAACTATAAGAAACTCTTT
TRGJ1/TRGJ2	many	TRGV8	CATWDKDYYKKLF	TGTGCCACCTGGGATAAGGATTATTATAAGAAACTCTTT
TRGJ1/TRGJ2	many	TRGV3	CATWDRRGDHYYKKLF	TGTGCCACCTGGGACAGGCGGGGAGACCATTATTATAAGAAACTCTTT
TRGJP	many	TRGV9	CALWESTELGKKIKVF	TGTGCCTTGTGGGAGTCAACCGAGTTGGGCAAAAAAATCAAGGTATTT
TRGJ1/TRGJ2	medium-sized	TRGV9	CALWEVGWAYKKLF	TGTGCCTTGTGGGAGGTGGGATGGGCCTATAAGAAACTCTTT
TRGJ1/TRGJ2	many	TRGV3	CATWDRPGYKKLF	TGTGCCACCTGGGACAGGCCGGGGTATAAGAAACTCTTT
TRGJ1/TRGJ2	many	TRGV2	CATWDHTLRIYYKKLF	TGTGCCACCTGGGACCACACCTTGCGAATTTATTATAAGAAACTCTTT
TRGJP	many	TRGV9	CALWDAPLGKKIKVF	TGTGCCTTGTGGGACGCCCCGTTGGGCAAAAAAATCAAGGTATTT